This T cell receptor beta chain was sequenced in a study of PD-1 blockade in classical Hodgkin lymphoma. Notes on the study in general: CD4+ TCR diversity, unlike CD8+, climbed significantly by C4D1. When set against healthy donors, newly diagnosed patients were reported to show lower baseline TCR diversity. Whatever underlies the repertoire differences (possibly disease activity or prior therapy) remains undefined.

Each patient relapsed following autologous stem cell transplantation, and prior brentuximab vedotin exposure differed. Complete response, partial response or progressive disease constituted the best responses recorded. Comment on this clone: Its antigen is not identified.

Clones were sequenced by immunoSEQ multiplex PCR, and TCRdb holds only the in-frame ones, with some missing. The sample carries about 86,000 clones, around 90% recorded once. CDR3 length: 14 amino acids. The V and J ends lost 3 bases and 3 bases respectively, with 8 bases between them. CDR1 is KGHSH and CDR2 is LQKENI in the germline V gene. Sequenced here: peripheral blood mononuclear cells (PBMCs), sampled at baseline. This rearrangement joins TRBV18 to TRBJ2-2; no firm D call. This TCR derives from a human donor with classical Hodgkin lymphoma. CDR3 DNA sequence: TGTGCCAGCTCACCCTACCAGTACACCGGGGAGCTGTTTTTT. Translated: CASSPYQYTGELFF.